The 29 T cell receptor beta chains below all came from one sample that was sequenced in a study of OX40 agonist ivuxolimab in advanced cancers. TCRdb's table, derived via immunoSEQ multiplex PCR, lists solely in-frame clones and lacks some. The data show about 62,000 clones, nearly 90% seen once. This specimen consisted of CD4+ or CD8+ T cells sorted from blood, obtained in a trial of the OX40 agonist ivuxolimab. These receptors were taken from an adult with an advanced solid tumor such as melanoma, head and neck, liver or kidney cancer.

The CDR3 here is CASSTVNTEAFF. The CDR3 DNA sequence: TGTGCCAGCAGTACGGTGAACACTGAAGCTTTCTTT. The rearrangement uses TRBV6-5 and TRBJ1-1; D is uncertain. V was trimmed by 5 bases and J by 0 bases, leaving 4 bases between them. CDR3 length equals 12 residues. Per germline, CDR1 MNHEY and CDR2 SVGAGI.

The chain couples TRBV4-3 to TRBJ2-7, with a weak D call TRBD1 (5 bases). The V end lost 0 bases, the J end lost 5 bases, and 8 bases lay between the germline ends. The germline CDR1 and CDR2 sequences are LGHNA and YSLEER. CDR3 size: 13 residues. CDR3 residues: CASSQEGANEQYF. In DNA, the CDR3 is TGCGCCAGCAGCCAAGAAGGGGCTAACGAGCAGTACTTC.

The chain carries TRBV6-6 and TRBJ2-7; D is possibly TRBD2 (6 bases). The ends were cut back, 4 bases at V and 6 bases at J, with 13 bases in the middle. Germline loops: CDR1 MNHNY, CDR2 SVGAGI (reference sequence). CDR3 length: 13 amino acids. Written as DNA, the CDR3 is TGTGCCAGCAGTTCCGCGGGATCCGGCGAGCAGTACTTC. It is translated as CASSSAGSGEQYF.

This sequence joins TRBV5-1 and TRBJ2-7, with a weak D call TRBD1 (7 bases). The CDR3 length is 15 residues. Germline V lookup: CDR1 SGHRS, CDR2 YFSETQ. Deletions cut 3 bases from V and 1 base from J, with 14 bases between. CDR3 region: CASSWAQGGSYEQYF. CDR3 sequence (DNA): TGCGCCAGCAGCTGGGCGCAGGGGGGTTCCTACGAGCAGTACTTC.

V usage is TRBV5-6 and J usage is TRBJ1-1; TRBD1 matches at 9 bases. CDR1 is SGHDT and CDR2 is YYEEEE in the germline V gene. The trim removed 0 bases at V and 10 bases at J, leaving 10 bases unmatched. The CDR3 is made up of 15 amino acids. In nucleotides, the CDR3 is TGTGCCAGCAGCTTGGAGGTACAGGGGGCTAGGGGAGCTTTCTTT. This codes for CASSLEVQGARGAFF.

The chain combines TRBV6-5 with TRBJ1-3; D unclear. Germline V gives CDR1 MNHEY, CDR2 SVGAGI. The CDR3 loop spans 13 amino acids. V was pared by 6 bases and J by 0 bases, with 6 bases between. The CDR3 is CASRAPSGNTIYF. CDR3 nucleotide sequence: TGTGCCAGCAGGGCACCCTCTGGAAACACCATATATTTT.

This sequence joins TRBV7-2 and TRBJ2-3; D not certain. V lost 5 bases, J lost 6 bases, and 9 bases lay in between. This CDR3 is 12 amino acids long. CDR1 and CDR2 from the germline V gene are SGHTA and FQGNSA. Here the CDR3 DNA reads TGTGCCAGCAGCGCCGCAACGGATACGCAGTATTTT. Protein product: CASSAATDTQYF.

V usage is TRBV6-5 and J usage is TRBJ2-3; D is uncertain. CDR3 length equals 14 residues. Germline CDR1 and CDR2: MNHEY and SVGAGI. Trimming pared 5 bases from V and 10 bases from J, leaving 19 bases between. The CDR3 DNA follows: TGTGCCAGCAGTCCTCGACTGGGAAACCAGGCGCAGTATTTT. This codes for CASSPRLGNQAQYF.

J is TRBJ2-5 and V is TRBV18; D perhaps matches TRBD2 (6 bases). The J call may not be correct, given that the DNA end is closer to TRBJ2-7. Germline loops: CDR1 KGHSH, CDR2 LQKENI. This CDR3 region has 15 residues. CDR3 sequence reads: CASSPARETAYEQYF. The CDR3 region has the DNA TGTGCCAGCTCACCTGCACGGGAGACAGCCTACGAGCAGTACTTC.

This clone came up once. The J gene is TRBJ2-3, the V gene TRBV28, with TRBD2 matching 11 bases. The CDR3 totals 16 residues. In germline, CDR1 is MDHEN, CDR2 SYDVKM. With 6 bases clipped from V and 4 bases from J, the junction kept 9 bases outside the gene matches. The DNA of the CDR3 is TGTGCCAGCAGCCGGACTAGCGGGCGGAAGGCAGATACGCAGTATTTT. Its protein is CASSRTSGRKADTQYF.

The chain combines TRBV7-8 with TRBJ2-1; TRBD2 agrees at 13 bases. CDR1 is SGHVS and CDR2 is FQNEAQ in the germline V gene. The CDR3 loop spans 18 amino acids. V lost 5 bases and J lost 3; bases outside the gene matches: 10. Here the CDR3 reads CASSAGTSGASFYNEQFF. The DNA for the CDR3 is TGTGCCAGCAGCGCCGGGACTAGCGGGGCGAGCTTCTACAATGAGCAGTTCTTC.

The gene calls are TRBV5-1 and TRBJ2-7; D perhaps matches TRBD1 (6 bases). Trimming removed 0 bases at V and 1 base at J, with 11 bases between. CDR1 and CDR2 (germline): SGHRS, YFSETQ. The CDR3 length is 15 residues. This CDR3 reads CASSLAGQPSYEQYF. For the CDR3, the DNA is TGCGCCAGCAGCTTGGCTGGACAGCCTTCCTACGAGCAGTACTTC.

V is TRBV5-4 and J is TRBJ2-7; 9 bases fit TRBD1. V lost 3 bases to trimming and J lost 2 bases; unmatched junction nucleotides: 6. CDR3 length: 15 amino acids. Germline assignment: CDR1 SGHNT and CDR2 YYREEE (reference sequence). The CDR3 DNA reads TGTGCCAGCAGCTCAGGACAGGGGAAGACCTACGAGCAGTACTTC. Translated, it gives CASSSGQGKTYEQYF.

This clone has just one count. The chain employs TRBV10-3 and TRBJ2-1; 9 bases align to TRBD2. This CDR3 comprises 15 residues. Germline trimming cut 7 bases from V and 4 bases from J; bases unmatched to any gene: 8. Germline V lookup: CDR1 ENHRY, CDR2 SYGVKD. As DNA, the CDR3 is TGTGCCATCATGGAGACTAGCGGCCCATACAATGAGCAGTTCTTC. This sequence encodes CAIMETSGPYNEQFF.

This chain links TRBV18 with TRBJ1-5; D is undetermined. Looked up from germline, CDR1 is KGHSH and CDR2 is LQKENI. The ends were cut back, 6 bases at V and 2 bases at J, with 11 bases in the middle. CDR3 length equals 14 residues. CDR3 nucleotide sequence: TGTGCCAGCTCCCAGCAGCCAGGCAATCAGCCCCAGCATTTT. Its translation is CASSQQPGNQPQHF.

The chain has TRBV18 and TRBJ1-2; unclear D gene. This CDR3 is 14 amino acids long. Germline lookup yields CDR1 KGHSH and CDR2 LQKENI. V was cut by 3 bases and J by 4 bases, with 12 bases left in between. The CDR3 bases are TGTGCCAGCTCACCTTTAGAGTCGCGCTATGGCTACACCTTC. Translating it yields CASSPLESRYGYTF.

This chain joins TRBV2 and TRBJ1-2; D perhaps matches TRBD1 (5 bases). Germline CDR1 reads SNHLY; CDR2 reads FYNNEI. The CDR3 sequence is 18 residues long. The germline V and J ends were trimmed by 0 bases and 4 bases, with 21 bases remaining between them. The CDR3 region is CASSEALWFEEGLYGYTF. In DNA form, the CDR3 reads TGTGCCAGCAGTGAAGCGCTATGGTTTGAGGAGGGGCTCTATGGCTACACCTTC.

The chain is built from TRBV7-2 and TRBJ2-7, with D perhaps assigned TRBD1 or TRBD2 (5 bases each). The CDR3 length is 14 residues. Trimming pared 4 bases from V and 3 bases from J, leaving 13 bases between. Germline CDR1 reads SGHTA; CDR2 reads FQGNSA. The CDR3 DNA reads TGTGCCAGCAGCTCCCTCGGGGCAATCTACGAGCAGTACTTC. Protein: CASSSLGAIYEQYF.

Here the CDR3 reads CAIGSQDTEAFF. DNA for the CDR3: TGTGCCATCGGCAGCCAGGACACTGAAGCTTTCTTT. The chain has TRBV10-3 and TRBJ1-1; no reliable D call. The CDR3 is 12 residues long. The V gene's germline CDR1 is ENHRY and CDR2 SYGVKD. Trimming left V 8 bases short and J 3 bases short, with 10 bases between.

V usage is TRBV6-1 and J usage is TRBJ1-5; TRBD1 is a possible D gene (6 bases). Trimming stripped 4 bases from V and 2 bases from J, with 9 bases between. CDR3 length equals 14 residues. Germline assignment: CDR1 MNHNS and CDR2 SASEGT. CDR3 nucleotide sequence: TGTGCCAGCAGTGTATCAGGGGGCAATCAGCCCCAGCATTTT. This gives the protein CASSVSGGNQPQHF.

CDR3 loop: CASSNGTSGSRGVETQYF. CDR3 sequence (DNA): TGCGCCAGCAGCAACGGGACTAGCGGGAGTAGGGGGGTCGAGACCCAGTACTTC. J is TRBJ2-5 and V is TRBV5-1; TRBD2 matches 14 bases. CDR3 length equals 18 residues. The V and J ends lost 4 bases and 5 bases, in that order; junction bases with no gene match: 13. Germline-derived CDR1 and CDR2 are SGHRS and YFSETQ.

The V gene is TRBV4-1, the J gene TRBJ1-5, with TRBD1 as a possible D gene (5 bases). The CDR3 has 13 residues. Trimming removed 4 bases from V and 7 bases from J, with 11 bases in between. Germline lookup yields CDR1 MGHRA and CDR2 YSYEKL. CDR3 amino acids: CASSRWRDQPQHF. The CDR3 region has the DNA TGCGCCAGCAGCCGGTGGAGGGACCAGCCCCAGCATTTT.

The chain has TRBV19 and TRBJ1-6; D is possibly TRBD1 (6 bases). CDR3 length: 15 residues. V was cut by 7 bases and J by 4 bases, with 14 bases left in between. Germline V gene sequence: CDR1 LNHDA, CDR2 SQIVND (reference sequence). CDR3 in DNA: TGTGCCAGTAAAGAGGCTGGACAGTATAATTCACCCCTCCACTTT. Translation: CASKEAGQYNSPLHF.

The chain employs TRBV18 and TRBJ2-1; 10 bases align to TRBD1. This CDR3 spans 18 amino acids. CDR1 and CDR2 (germline): KGHSH, LQKENI. After removal of 3 bases from V and 6 bases from J, the junction contained 14 bases not matched to a gene. The CDR3 DNA sequence: TGTGCCAGCTCACCCGTGTCCTCCGGGACAGGGGTTAGCAATGAGCAGTTCTTC. Its protein is CASSPVSSGTGVSNEQFF.

In its sample, this clone was seen once. This rearrangement joins TRBV6-5 to TRBJ1-2; tentative D call: TRBD1 (6 bases). This CDR3 is built from 14 residues. V dropped 7 bases and J dropped 2 bases, with 14 bases sitting between them. Germline CDR1 reads MNHEY; CDR2 reads SVGAGI. The CDR3 spells CASNRDGTNYGYTF. Here the CDR3 DNA reads TGTGCCAGCAATAGAGACGGGACAAACTATGGCTACACCTTC.

CDR3 sequence reads: CASSSMTGHTGELFF. The CDR3, as DNA: TGTGCCAGCAGTTCGATGACAGGTCACACCGGGGAGCTGTTTTTT. This chain connects TRBV28 to TRBJ2-2, with TRBD1 as a possible D gene (6 bases). The V gene's germline CDR1 is MDHEN and CDR2 SYDVKM. V gave up 4 bases and J gave up 3 bases, with 12 bases separating them. This CDR3 has 15 amino acids.

The chain has TRBV28 and TRBJ1-1; D not certain. V lost 3 bases and J 2 bases, leaving 7 bases between the germline ends. Germline loops: CDR1 MDHEN, CDR2 SYDVKM. The CDR3 runs to 13 residues. The CDR3 nucleotides read TGTGCCAGCAGTTTGCCCTCCAACACTGAAGCTTTCTTT. Translation: CASSLPSNTEAFF.

The V and J genes are TRBV18 and TRBJ2-2; 7 positions agree with TRBD1. CDR1 KGHSH and CDR2 LQKENI come from the germline V gene. The CDR3 contains 17 residues. After removal of 8 bases from V and 5 bases from J, the junction contained 17 bases not matched to a gene. The DNA of the CDR3 is TGTGCCAGCCTCGGCCCGGGACAGCCAACTCTTACCGGGGAGCTGTTTTTT. Its translation: CASLGPGQPTLTGELFF.

This clone was counted only a few times. The CDR3 loop is CSARSTEAFF. As DNA, the CDR3 is TGCAGTGCTAGATCCACTGAAGCTTTCTTT. This sequence joins TRBV20-1 and TRBJ1-1, with D hard to call. The CDR3 spans 10 residues. Germline values: CDR1 DFQATT, CDR2 SNEGSKA (reference sequence). V was pared by 2 bases and J by 4 bases, with 2 bases between.